This is a list of T cell receptor beta chains from one sample in a study of vaccination and CD4 T cells after COVID-19. MiXCR, applied by TCRdb to the PCR reads, yields one record per CDR3 protein. The sample records about 20,000 distinct CDR3 sequences, roughly 60% being singletons. No cognate antigen is known for these TCRs. The material was CD4+ T cells from blood, cultured in vitro, obtained before SARS-CoV-2 vaccination. Receptors were obtained from a human donor who had recovered from COVID-19. The CDR3 runs from the conserved cysteine through the conserved F or W. A D gene is named only where the DNA matches it firmly. Size is stated for part of the rows, as once, few or many counts, or as a class when the clone is expanded.

d_gene	abundance	v_gene	j_gene	CDR3aa	CDR3nt
-	few	TRBV6-4	TRBJ2-3	CASSDRGTTDTQYF	TGTGCCAGCAGTGACAGGGGAACCACAGATACGCAGTATTTT
-	-	TRBV20-1	TRBJ2-5	CSARDGLETQYF	TGCAGTGCTAGAGACGGACTTGAGACCCAGTACTTC
-	-	TRBV7-9	TRBJ2-6	CASSSPQGRGAGANVLTF	TGTGCCAGCAGCTCGCCCCAGGGACGGGGAGCTGGGGCCAACGTCCTGACTTTC
TRBD2	-	TRBV19	TRBJ2-3	CATGGDGRSRDTQYF	TGTGCCACCGGGGGGGACGGGAGATCAAGAGATACGCAGTATTTT
-	-	TRBV5-1	TRBJ2-5	CASSFQPQETQYF	TGCGCCAGCAGCTTCCAGCCTCAGGAGACCCAGTACTTC
-	few	TRBV7-2	TRBJ2-3	CASSPSTDTQYF	TGTGCCAGCAGCCCCAGCACAGATACGCAGTATTTT
TRBD1	-	TRBV11-2	TRBJ1-5	CASSLGIRGSNQPQHF	TGTGCCAGCAGCTTAGGAATCAGGGGGAGCAATCAGCCCCAGCATTTT
-	-	TRBV6-2/TRBV6-3	TRBJ2-1	CASRWGRTLEEQFF	TGTGCCAGCAGATGGGGACGCACCCTCGAGGAGCAGTTCTTC
-	few	TRBV27	TRBJ1-5	CASSEVPNQPQHF	TGTGCCAGCAGTGAGGTCCCCAATCAGCCCCAGCATTTT
TRBD1	-	TRBV5-1	TRBJ2-7	CASSGTGAYEQYF	TGCGCCAGCAGCGGGACAGGAGCCTACGAGCAGTACTTC
TRBD2	-	TRBV20-1	TRBJ2-1	CSAEKPRETAYNEQFF	TGCAGTGCTGAGAAGCCGCGGGAGACCGCCTACAATGAGCAGTTCTTC
-	few	TRBV20-1	TRBJ1-2	CSAPPPLYTF	TGCAGTGCGCCCCCGCCCTTATACACCTTC
TRBD2	-	TRBV15	TRBJ2-2	CATSRALADTGELFF	TGTGCCACCAGCAGAGCTCTAGCGGACACCGGGGAGCTGTTTTTT
-	-	TRBV20-1	TRBJ2-7	CSARVPVQGGQSYF	TGCAGTGCTAGAGTCCCAGTGCAGGGGGGACAGTCGTACTTC
-	-	TRBV10-3	TRBJ1-2	CAISAAGTEYGYTF	TGTGCCATCAGCGCAGCTGGGACCGAATATGGCTACACCTTC
-	few	TRBV30	TRBJ2-3	CASPLTNTDTQYF	TGTGCCTCCCCGTTAACCAACACAGATACGCAGTATTTT
-	few	TRBV19	TRBJ2-5	CASSSSQETQYF	TGTGCCAGTAGTTCCAGCCAAGAGACCCAGTACTTC
TRBD2	few	TRBV20-1	TRBJ2-2	CSAWTSGTTGELFF	TGCAGTGCTTGGACTAGCGGGACAACCGGGGAGCTGTTTTTT
-	few	TRBV20-1	TRBJ2-1	CSAVTASSYNEQFF	TGCAGTGCAGTGACTGCTAGCTCCTACAATGAGCAGTTCTTC
-	-	TRBV29-1	TRBJ1-5	CSVSGRNSNQPQHF	TGCAGCGTGTCTGGACGAAATAGCAATCAGCCCCAGCATTTT
-	medium-sized	TRBV2	TRBJ1-6	CASSVILRGHSPLHF	TGTGCCAGCAGTGTCATCTTGAGAGGGCACTCACCCCTCCACTTT
-	-	TRBV4-2	TRBJ1-5	CASSQTLNQPQHF	TGTGCCAGCAGCCAGACTCTAAATCAGCCCCAGCATTTT
-	few	TRBV7-6	TRBJ1-5	CASSLNGAGGQPQHF	TGTGCCAGCAGCTTAAATGGGGCGGGAGGGCAGCCCCAGCATTTT
-	-	TRBV6-2/TRBV6-3	TRBJ2-3	CASSYNTGTDTQYF	TGTGCCAGCAGTTACAACACGGGCACAGATACGCAGTATTTT
-	-	TRBV20-1	TRBJ1-1	CSARRVTENTEAFF	TGCAGTGCTAGGAGGGTGACAGAGAACACTGAAGCTTTCTTT
-	-	TRBV28	TRBJ2-7	CASSLYQGAYEQYF	TGTGCCAGCAGTTTGTACCAGGGCGCCTACGAGCAGTACTTC
-	once	TRBV9	TRBJ1-1	CASSVEQGNTEAFF	TGTGCCAGCAGCGTTGAACAGGGGAACACTGAAGCTTTCTTT
TRBD1	-	TRBV5-5	TRBJ1-5	CASSRNPGTGDQPQHF	TGTGCCAGCAGCAGGAACCCCGGGACAGGGGATCAGCCCCAGCATTTT
-	few	TRBV20-1	TRBJ2-3	CSARVTDTQYF	TGCAGTGCTAGGGTAACAGATACGCAGTATTTT
-	few	TRBV28	TRBJ1-6	CASSVGGGNSPLHF	TGTGCCAGCAGTGTCGGGGGAGGTAATTCACCCCTCCACTTT
TRBD1	-	TRBV6-5	TRBJ2-1	CASSYNRGNEQFF	TGTGCCAGCAGTTACAACAGGGGGAATGAGCAGTTCTTC
-	-	TRBV27	TRBJ1-6	CASSVSGTDNSPLHF	TGTGCCAGCAGTGTTTCCGGGACGGATAATTCACCCCTCCACTTT
-	-	TRBV29-1	TRBJ1-2	CSVDRDTTNYGYTF	TGCAGCGTGGACCGGGACACTACTAACTATGGCTACACCTTC
-	-	TRBV7-2	TRBJ1-2	CASSSPGAYGYTF	TGTGCCAGCAGCTCCCCAGGGGCCTATGGCTACACCTTC
-	-	TRBV11-3	TRBJ2-1	CASSSRTASSYNEQFF	TGTGCCAGCAGTTCTAGGACTGCCAGCTCCTACAATGAGCAGTTCTTC
-	-	TRBV20-1	TRBJ2-3	CSAPDNTDTQYF	TGCAGTGCTCCGGACAACACAGATACGCAGTATTTT
-	-	TRBV7-3	TRBJ2-6	CASSLGVSGANVLTF	TGTGCCAGCAGCTTGGGGGTATCTGGGGCCAACGTCCTGACTTTC
-	few	TRBV21-1	TRBJ2-2	CASSKRRRTANTGELFF	TGTGCCAGCAGCAAAAGGCGTCGGACAGCTAACACCGGGGAGCTGTTTTTT
TRBD1	-	TRBV5-1	TRBJ1-2	CASRRTGANYGYTF	TGCGCCAGCAGACGGACAGGCGCTAACTATGGCTACACCTTC
-	-	TRBV27	TRBJ2-5	CASSRYHRAKGGETQYF	TGTGCCAGCAGTCGGTATCATAGGGCCAAGGGGGGGGAGACCCAGTACTTC
-	few	TRBV7-9	TRBJ2-5	CASSLGDGSGETQYF	TGTGCCAGCAGCTTAGGCGATGGGTCTGGGGAGACCCAGTACTTC